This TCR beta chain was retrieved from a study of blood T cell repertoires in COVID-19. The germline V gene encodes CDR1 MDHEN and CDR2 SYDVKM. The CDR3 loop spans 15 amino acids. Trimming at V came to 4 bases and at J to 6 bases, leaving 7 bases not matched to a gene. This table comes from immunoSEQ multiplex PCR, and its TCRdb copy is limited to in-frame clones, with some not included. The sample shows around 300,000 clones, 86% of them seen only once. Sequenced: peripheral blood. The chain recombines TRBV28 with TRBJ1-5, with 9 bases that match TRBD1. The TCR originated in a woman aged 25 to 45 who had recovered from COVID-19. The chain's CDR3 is CASSSPDRGGQPQHF. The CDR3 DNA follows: TGTGCCAGCAGTTCCCCGGACAGGGGAGGTCAGCCCCAGCATTTT.